This T cell receptor beta chain was observed in a study of blood T cells in healthy people across ages. CDR1 and CDR2 (germline): MNHEY, SVGAGI. The CDR3 is 13 residues long. The V end lost 8 bases, the J end lost 4 bases, and 14 bases lay between the germline ends. Then a second PCR, running roughly 6 to 11 cycles, was carried out with a sample-barcoded 5' primer and a J-beta primer mix. TCRdb itself ran the 5' RACE reads through MiXCR, one entry per CDR3 protein. Seen here are hundreds of thousands of distinct CDR3 sequences, roughly 46% observed once, and the top ten hold roughly 20%. This TCR came from a man older than 75 in good health. The sample consisted of blood. This chain uses TRBV6-5 with TRBJ2-5; a possible D gene is TRBD2 (5 bases). Written as DNA, the CDR3 is TGTGCCAGCGGAACCGGGATTGGAGAGACCCAGTACTTC. Its protein product is CASGTGIGETQYF.